The rows below give T cell receptor beta chains drawn from one sample of a study of T cells in Graves' hyperthyroidism and ophthalmopathy. TCRdb reprocessed the multiplex PCR reads with MiXCR, giving one entry per CDR3 protein. The sample records about 320,000 distinct CDR3 sequences, over 15% being singletons. Sequenced: blood. The receptors were sampled from a man aged 25-45 years with Graves' hyperthyroidism. Each CDR3 is given with its conserved first and last residue. D genes are given only for firm matches. Rows may omit the clone size; those that give it use once, few, many or a size class.

TRBJ1-2 TRBD1 TRBV24-1 few TGTGCCACCAGTGATCCCGGGACAGGGGATCCTGGCTACACCTTC CATSDPGTGDPGYTF
TRBJ1-5 NA TRBV30 NA TGTGCCTGGGGCTGGGGGTCAGGGGTCTACAATCAGCCCCAGCATTTT CAWGWGSGVYNQPQHF
TRBJ2-4 NA TRBV19 few TGTGCCAGTAGTAGACGCCCAATTCAGGATGTCAAAAACATTCAGTACTTC CASSRRPIQDVKNIQYF
TRBJ2-7 NA TRBV20-1 many TGCAGTGCTAGGGATGGCTACGAGCAGTACTTC CSARDGYEQYF
TRBJ2-5 NA TRBV27 few TGTGCCAGCAGTTCCCATTCGACCGGGGAGACCCAGTACTTC CASSSHSTGETQYF
TRBJ2-1 NA TRBV20-1 many TGCAGCGCCCTGGAGGGGCGGCGGGGCAATGAGCAGTTCTTC CSALEGRRGNEQFF
TRBJ2-7 TRBD2 TRBV9 few TGTGCCAGCAGCCCGGGACTAGCGAGAACGATCTCCTACGAGCAGTACTTC CASSPGLARTISYEQYF
TRBJ2-7 NA TRBV5-6 NA TGTGCCAGCAGCTGGGGGACGGGCAAGACCTACGAGCAGTACTTC CASSWGTGKTYEQYF
TRBJ2-1 NA TRBV10-2 NA TGCGCCATCCCTCCGGGGGCCAGTGAGCAGTTCTTC CAIPPGASEQFF
TRBJ1-1 NA TRBV20-1 NA TGCAGTGCCCCCCCTGCGGGGAGGTCTGAAGCTTTCTTT CSAPPAGRSEAFF
TRBJ2-5 NA TRBV27 many TGTGCCAGCGGAAGAAGTGGGCTAGAAGGGACCCAGTACTTC CASGRSGLEGTQYF
TRBJ2-7 NA TRBV9 few TGTGCCAGCAGCGTAGATCACAGCTCCTACGAGCAGTACTTC CASSVDHSSYEQYF
TRBJ1-2 NA TRBV30 many TGTGCCTGGAGTCCGCCTCCTAACTATGGCTACACCTTC CAWSPPPNYGYTF
TRBJ2-2 NA TRBV6-1 many TGTGCCAGCAAGCCTGGGTCTTCAACCGGGGAGCTGTTTTTT CASKPGSSTGELFF
TRBJ2-5 NA TRBV6-2/TRBV6-3 many TGTGCCAGTGGGACTCAAGAGACCCAGTACTTC CASGTQETQYF
TRBJ1-2 NA TRBV7-2 NA TGTGCCAGCAGCTTGGTCCCCCTCTATGGCTACACCTTC CASSLVPLYGYTF
TRBJ1-1 NA TRBV27 NA TGTGCCAGCAGTTTGTATCCCCTACTAGACACTGAAGCTTTCTTT CASSLYPLLDTEAFF
TRBJ2-7 TRBD2 TRBV27 NA TGTGCCAGCAGTTTCCTACTTCGGCTAGCGGGAGCCGAGCAGTACTTC CASSFLLRLAGAEQYF
TRBJ2-1 TRBD2 TRBV28 many TGTGCCAGCATAGGCGGGAGTTCGTACAATGAGCAGTTCTTC CASIGGSSYNEQFF
TRBJ2-3 NA TRBV2 NA TGTGCCAGCGGTCCCCGGGCGCGAAGCACAGATACGCAGTATTTT CASGPRARSTDTQYF
TRBJ2-7 TRBD1 TRBV7-9 many TGTGCCAGCAGTTCCCCTCTGGACAGGGGTGAAGAGCAGTACTTC CASSSPLDRGEEQYF
TRBJ2-7 TRBD2 TRBV20-1 many TGCAGTGCTAGAGATCCCCTAGCGGGGGCGTACGAGCAGTACTTC CSARDPLAGAYEQYF
TRBJ1-1 NA TRBV15 NA TGTGCCACCAGCAGATGGGCCCAGAACACTGAAGCTTTCTTT CATSRWAQNTEAFF
TRBJ1-6 NA TRBV6-1 few TGTGCCAGCAGTTTGGGGGGCTCTCGGGATTCACCCCTCCACTTT CASSLGGSRDSPLHF
TRBJ2-7 TRBD1 TRBV7-3 many TGTGCCAGCAGCTTAATTCCAGGACAGGCCTACGAGCAGTACTTC CASSLIPGQAYEQYF
TRBJ1-2 NA TRBV5-1 NA TGCGCCAGCAGCTTGGAGGACGGGACTAACTATGGCTACACCTTC CASSLEDGTNYGYTF
TRBJ2-7 NA TRBV5-1 many TGCGCCAGCGGTCTGGGTACCGAGCAGTACTTC CASGLGTEQYF
TRBJ2-1 NA TRBV18 NA TGTGCCAGCTCACCAGAAAGCACGGGAAGTAGGTACGATGAGCAGTTCTTC CASSPESTGSRYDEQFF
TRBJ2-1 NA TRBV6-1 few TGTGCCAGCTGGGGAGGTTCGGGTGAGCAGTTCTTC CASWGGSGEQFF
TRBJ1-4 NA TRBV7-2 few TGTGCCAGCAGCTATCAGGGGCGGGGTGAAAAACTGTTTTTT CASSYQGRGEKLFF
TRBJ2-1 NA TRBV28 many TGTGCCAGCAGTTTAGGGTCCGGAGCCGAGCAGTTCTTC CASSLGSGAEQFF
TRBJ2-2 NA TRBV7-9 few TGTGCCAGCAGCCCCGACAGGCGCGGGACCGGGGAGCTGTTTTTT CASSPDRRGTGELFF
TRBJ2-3 TRBD2 TRBV7-3 NA TGTGCCAGCAAGGAGCTAGCGGACACAGATACGCAGTATTTT CASKELADTDTQYF
TRBJ2-5 NA TRBV5-8 NA TGTGCCAGCAGCTCCTCAACGGGAGAGGAGGGTGAGTTCCAAGAGACCCAGTACTTC CASSSSTGEEGEFQETQYF
TRBJ1-1 NA TRBV5-1 many TGCGCCAGCAGCGACCAATGGAACACTGAAGCTTTCTTT CASSDQWNTEAFF
TRBJ1-1 NA TRBV12-3/TRBV12-4 medium-sized TGTGCCAGCAGCCGGGTGAACACTGAAGCTTTCTTT CASSRVNTEAFF
TRBJ2-7 TRBD2 TRBV28 many TGTGCCAGCAGTCCCCGGGGACTAGCTACCTACGAGCAGTACTTC CASSPRGLATYEQYF
TRBJ2-7 NA TRBV7-8 many TGTGCCAGCAGCTTAGCCAGCCCGGGATGGGAGCAGTACTTC CASSLASPGWEQYF
TRBJ1-6 NA TRBV20-1 many TGCAGTGCTAGAGAGGAAGGGCATAATTCACCCCTCCACTTT CSAREEGHNSPLHF
TRBJ2-7 NA TRBV11-2 few TGTGCCAGCAGTACGGAGACTGGCTCCTACGAGCAGTACTTC CASSTETGSYEQYF
TRBJ2-2 NA TRBV2 many TGTGCCAGCAGTGATGTCAGTCCGAACACCGGGGAGCTGTTTTTT CASSDVSPNTGELFF
TRBJ2-1 NA TRBV11-3 many TGTGCCAGCAGCTTAAGGTCACGGACGAATTACCTGAATGAGCAGTTCTTC CASSLRSRTNYLNEQFF
TRBJ2-3 NA TRBV10-3 NA TGTGCCATCAGTGTGATTAGCGGAATCACAGATACGCAGTATTTT CAISVISGITDTQYF
TRBJ2-1 TRBD1 TRBV29-1 NA TGCAGCGGGGGACAGATCACCTACAATGAGCAGTTCTTC CSGGQITYNEQFF
TRBJ1-1 NA TRBV6-1 few TGTGCCAGCAGGTCCGCGGCTGAAGCTTTCTTT CASRSAAEAFF
TRBJ1-2 TRBD1 TRBV27 few TGTGCCAGCAGTTCCTATCCCGGGACAGGGCCATCTGGCTACACCTTC CASSSYPGTGPSGYTF
TRBJ1-1 NA TRBV27 NA TGTGCCAGCAGCCTCCGGAGGGGGGACACTGAAGCTTTCTTT CASSLRRGDTEAFF
TRBJ2-1 TRBD1 TRBV18 NA TGTGCCAGCTCAGTGCGTCCAAGGACAGGGTCCTCCGGGGGCCTCGAGTTCTTC CASSVRPRTGSSGGLEFF
TRBJ2-1 NA TRBV6-1 few TGTGCCACCCACGGGCAGATGTACAATGAGCAGTTCTTC CATHGQMYNEQFF
TRBJ2-7 TRBD2 TRBV7-6 few TGTGCCAGCAGCTCCGGGACTAGCGGGAGGACCCACGAGCAGTACTTC CASSSGTSGRTHEQYF
TRBJ1-6 NA TRBV2 few TGTGCCAGCGGTCAACAGTATAATTCACCCCTCCACTTT CASGQQYNSPLHF
TRBJ2-4 NA TRBV5-1 NA TGCGCCAGCAGCTTGGTATCCACCTCCTTTCCCGCCAAAAACATTCAGTACTTC CASSLVSTSFPAKNIQYF
TRBJ1-2 NA TRBV6-5 NA TGTGCCAGCAGTTACTGGGTGGGGGACTATGGCTACACCTTC CASSYWVGDYGYTF
TRBJ2-5 NA TRBV24-1 many TGTGCCACCAGTGATCCCCGGGTGGGTAAAGAGACCCAGTACTTC CATSDPRVGKETQYF
TRBJ2-4 NA TRBV13 NA TGTGCCACCCGCCGCGGACTAGCCAAAAACATTCAGTACTTC CATRRGLAKNIQYF
TRBJ1-1 NA TRBV6-5 NA TGTGCCAGCAGTTACTCACAGGGAATTGGAACTGAAGCTTTCTTT CASSYSQGIGTEAFF
TRBJ2-3 NA TRBV20-1 many TGCAGTGCTCAAAACGAGCGGACACGGAGCACAGATACGCAGTATTTT CSAQNERTRSTDTQYF
TRBJ2-7 TRBD2 TRBV5-4 few TGTGCCAGCAGCCTAGCGGGGGGGGGGCAGTACTTC CASSLAGGGQYF